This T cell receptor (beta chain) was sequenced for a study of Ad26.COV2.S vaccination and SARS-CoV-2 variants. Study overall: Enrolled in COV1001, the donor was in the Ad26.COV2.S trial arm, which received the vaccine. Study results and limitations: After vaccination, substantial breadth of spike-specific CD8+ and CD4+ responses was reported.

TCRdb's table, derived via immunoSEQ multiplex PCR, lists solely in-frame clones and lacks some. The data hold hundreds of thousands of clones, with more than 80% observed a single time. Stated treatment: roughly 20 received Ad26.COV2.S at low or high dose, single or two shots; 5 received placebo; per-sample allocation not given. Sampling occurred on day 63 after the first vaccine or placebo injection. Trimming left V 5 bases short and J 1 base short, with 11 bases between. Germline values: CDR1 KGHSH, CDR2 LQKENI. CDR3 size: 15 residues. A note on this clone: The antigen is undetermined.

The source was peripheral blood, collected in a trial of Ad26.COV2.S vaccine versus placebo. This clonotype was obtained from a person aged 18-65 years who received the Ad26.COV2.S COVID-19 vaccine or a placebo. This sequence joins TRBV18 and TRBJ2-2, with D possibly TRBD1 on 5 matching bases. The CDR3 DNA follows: TGTGCCAGCTCAACAGGACGGAAGAACACCGGGGAGCTGTTTTTT. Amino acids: CASSTGRKNTGELFF.